Given below is one T cell receptor beta chain in context. The data derive from a study of blood T cell repertoires in COVID-19. Here immunoSEQ multiplex PCR was the method, and the copy in TCRdb shows in-frame clones only, minus some. In the table there are 200,000 to 300,000 clones, 84% of which are singletons. Per germline, CDR1 SGHTA and CDR2 FQGNSA. This CDR3 is 15 amino acids long. Trimming left V 1 base short and J 7 bases short, with 17 bases between. The sequencing sample was made of peripheral blood. The receptor's source is a middle-aged woman who had recovered from COVID-19. This chain links TRBV7-2 with TRBJ2-7, with D possibly TRBD1 on 5 matching bases. The CDR3 is CASSLVIRVASEQYF. CDR3 coding DNA: TGTGCCAGCAGCTTAGTTATCAGGGTCGCATCGGAGCAGTACTTC.